Below, one TCR beta chain is given with its context. The record originates from a study of cytomegalovirus exposure and HLA in healthy donors. The PCR used 60 Vbeta and 13 Jbeta primers. Produced via immunoSEQ multiplex PCR; TCRdb's table is partial and in-frame only. The repertoire includes about 130,000 clones, 60% to 85% of them detected once, and roughly 1.9% sits in the top ten. Losses at the gene ends were 0 bases for V and 5 bases for J; bases not matched to a gene: 4. The CDR3 runs to 14 residues. From germline, CDR1 is ENHRY and CDR2 SYGVKD. Sequencing was carried out using PBMCs. The rearrangement joins TRBV10-3 to TRBJ2-7; 7 nucleotides align to TRBD1. The source of this sequence is a woman aged 40 to 50 in good health and CMV-seronegative. The CDR3 nucleotides are TGTGCCATCAGTGAGTCTAGGACAGGACACGAGCAGTACTTC. Encoded protein: CAISESRTGHEQYF.